This TCR beta chain was sequenced in a study of shared clonotypes between healthy human individuals. Clones were read by immunoSEQ multiplex PCR, and TCRdb kept only the in-frame ones, dropping some. The data contain nearly 2 million clones, less than 95% of them singletons. Positively selected for CCR7, the CD45RO-negative cells used as naive CD8 cells excluded terminally differentiated effector memory CD45RA+ cells. The CDR3 totals 15 residues. CDR1 and CDR2 from the germline V gene are MNHNS and SASEGT. The ends lost 6 bases at V and 9 bases at J; junction bases unmatched: 11. This rearrangement joins TRBV6-1 to TRBJ1-6; 7 bases agree with TRBD1. Material for sequencing was naive CD8+ T cells sorted from blood. The source of this sequence is a man aged 18 to 30 in good health. CDR3 nucleotide sequence: TGTGCCAGCAGCAACACAGGGGTTCGGCGTTCACCCCTCCACTTT. This translates into CASSNTGVRRSPLHF.